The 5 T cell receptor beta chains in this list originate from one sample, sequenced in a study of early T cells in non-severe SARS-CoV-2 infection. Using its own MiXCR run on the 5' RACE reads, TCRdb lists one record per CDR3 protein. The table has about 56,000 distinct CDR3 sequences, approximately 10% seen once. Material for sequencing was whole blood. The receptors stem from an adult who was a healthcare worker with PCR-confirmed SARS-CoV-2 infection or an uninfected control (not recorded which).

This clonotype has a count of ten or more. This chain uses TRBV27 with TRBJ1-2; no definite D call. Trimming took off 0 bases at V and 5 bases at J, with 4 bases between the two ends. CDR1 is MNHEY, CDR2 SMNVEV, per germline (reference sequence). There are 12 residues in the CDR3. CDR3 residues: CASSLSGYGYTF. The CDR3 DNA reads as TGTGCCAGCAGTTTATCGGGGTATGGCTACACCTTC.

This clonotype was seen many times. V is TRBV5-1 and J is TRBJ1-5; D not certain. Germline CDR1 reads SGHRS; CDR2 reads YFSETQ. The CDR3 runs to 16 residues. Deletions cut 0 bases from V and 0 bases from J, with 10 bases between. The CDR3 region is CASSLGDPYSNQPQHF. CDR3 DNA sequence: TGCGCCAGCAGCTTGGGAGACCCGTATAGCAATCAGCCCCAGCATTTT.

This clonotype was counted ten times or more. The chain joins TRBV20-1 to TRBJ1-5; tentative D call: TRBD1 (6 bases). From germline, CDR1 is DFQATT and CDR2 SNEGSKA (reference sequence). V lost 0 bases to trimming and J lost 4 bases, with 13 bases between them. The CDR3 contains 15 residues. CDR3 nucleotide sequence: TGCAGTGCTAGAGAGGGGGCAGGGGTTAATCAGCCCCAGCATTTT. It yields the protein CSAREGAGVNQPQHF.

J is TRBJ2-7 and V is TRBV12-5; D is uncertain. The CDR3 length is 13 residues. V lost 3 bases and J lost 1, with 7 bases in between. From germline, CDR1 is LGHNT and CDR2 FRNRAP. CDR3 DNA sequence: TGTGCTAGTGGTTTAACGGTTTCCTACGAGCAGTACTTC. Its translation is CASGLTVSYEQYF.

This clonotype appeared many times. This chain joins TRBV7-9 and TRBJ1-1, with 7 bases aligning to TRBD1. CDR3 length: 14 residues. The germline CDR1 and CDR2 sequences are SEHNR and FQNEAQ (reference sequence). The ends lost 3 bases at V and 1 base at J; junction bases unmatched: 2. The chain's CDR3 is CASSLTGPNTEAFF. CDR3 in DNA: TGTGCCAGCAGCTTGACAGGGCCGAACACTGAAGCTTTCTTT.